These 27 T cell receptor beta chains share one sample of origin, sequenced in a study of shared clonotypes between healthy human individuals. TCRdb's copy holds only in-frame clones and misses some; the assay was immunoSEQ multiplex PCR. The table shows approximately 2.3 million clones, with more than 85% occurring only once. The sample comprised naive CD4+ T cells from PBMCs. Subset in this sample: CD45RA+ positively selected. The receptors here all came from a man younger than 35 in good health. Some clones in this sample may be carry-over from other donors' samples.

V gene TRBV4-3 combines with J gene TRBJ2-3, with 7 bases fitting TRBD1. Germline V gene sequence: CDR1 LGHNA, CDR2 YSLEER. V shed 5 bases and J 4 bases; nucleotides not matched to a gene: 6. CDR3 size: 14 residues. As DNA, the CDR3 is TGCGCCAGCAGCACCCGACAGGGTCCAGATACGCAGTATTTT. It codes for CASSTRQGPDTQYF.

The CDR3 DNA sequence: TGTGCCAGCCGCCCTACAGGGGGCGGCCTTGGCGGGGCCAACGTCCTGACTTTC. This gives the protein CASRPTGGGLGGANVLTF. The chain couples TRBV27 to TRBJ2-6; 9 bases line up with TRBD1. Looked up from germline, CDR1 is MNHEY and CDR2 is SMNVEV (reference sequence). With V trimmed by 8 bases and J by 4 bases, 15 bases remained unmatched. The CDR3 length is 18 residues.

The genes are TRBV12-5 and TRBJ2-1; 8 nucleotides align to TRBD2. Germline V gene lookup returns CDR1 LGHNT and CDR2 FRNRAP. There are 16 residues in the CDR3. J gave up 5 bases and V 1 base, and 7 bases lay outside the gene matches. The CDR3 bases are TGTGCTAGTGGTTTGGAAACGGGGGGGATGGACAATGAGCAGTTCTTC. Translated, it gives CASGLETGGMDNEQFF.

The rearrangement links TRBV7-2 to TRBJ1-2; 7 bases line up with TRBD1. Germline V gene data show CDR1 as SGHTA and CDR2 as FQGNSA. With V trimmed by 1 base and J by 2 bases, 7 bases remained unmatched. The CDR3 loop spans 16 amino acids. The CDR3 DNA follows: TGTGCCAGCAGCTTAGGGGCGACAGGGAGAAACTATGGCTACACCTTC. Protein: CASSLGATGRNYGYTF.

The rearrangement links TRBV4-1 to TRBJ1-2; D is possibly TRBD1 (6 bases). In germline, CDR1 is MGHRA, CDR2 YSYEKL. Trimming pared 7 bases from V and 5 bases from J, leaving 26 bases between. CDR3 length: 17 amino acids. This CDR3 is CASKTSSGTFSFYGYTF. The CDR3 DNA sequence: TGCGCCAGCAAAACGAGTTCCGGGACATTCAGCTTTTATGGCTACACCTTC.

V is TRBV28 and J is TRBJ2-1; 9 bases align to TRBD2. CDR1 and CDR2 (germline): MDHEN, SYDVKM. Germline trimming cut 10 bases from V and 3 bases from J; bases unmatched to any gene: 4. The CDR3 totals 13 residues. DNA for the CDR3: TGTGCCACAAGACTAGCGGACTACAATGAGCAGTTCTTC. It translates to CATRLADYNEQFF.

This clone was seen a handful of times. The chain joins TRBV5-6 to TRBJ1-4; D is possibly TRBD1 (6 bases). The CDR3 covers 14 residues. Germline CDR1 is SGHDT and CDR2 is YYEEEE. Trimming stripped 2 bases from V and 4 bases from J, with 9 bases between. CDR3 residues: CASSFKGVNEKLFF. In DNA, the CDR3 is TGTGCCAGCAGCTTTAAGGGGGTTAATGAAAAACTGTTTTTT.

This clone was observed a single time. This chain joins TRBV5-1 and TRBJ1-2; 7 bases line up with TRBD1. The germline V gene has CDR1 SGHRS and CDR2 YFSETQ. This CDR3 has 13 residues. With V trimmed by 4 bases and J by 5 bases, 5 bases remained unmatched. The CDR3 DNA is TGCGCCAGCAGCCCGTGGGACAGTTATGGCTACACCTTC. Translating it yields CASSPWDSYGYTF.

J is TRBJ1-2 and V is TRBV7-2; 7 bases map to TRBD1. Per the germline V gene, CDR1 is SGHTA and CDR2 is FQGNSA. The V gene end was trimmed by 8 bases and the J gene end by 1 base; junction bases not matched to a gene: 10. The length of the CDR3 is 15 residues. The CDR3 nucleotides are TGTGCCAGCTCAGGGGGGGGCAAACTTAACTATGGCTACACCTTC. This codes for CASSGGGKLNYGYTF.

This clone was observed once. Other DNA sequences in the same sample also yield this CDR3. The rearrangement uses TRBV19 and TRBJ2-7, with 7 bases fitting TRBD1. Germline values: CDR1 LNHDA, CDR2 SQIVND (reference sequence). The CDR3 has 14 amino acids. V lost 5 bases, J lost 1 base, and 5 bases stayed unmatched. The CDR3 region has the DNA TGTGCCAGTAGTCCCCGACAGGGTTCCTACGAGCAGTACTTC. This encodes CASSPRQGSYEQYF.

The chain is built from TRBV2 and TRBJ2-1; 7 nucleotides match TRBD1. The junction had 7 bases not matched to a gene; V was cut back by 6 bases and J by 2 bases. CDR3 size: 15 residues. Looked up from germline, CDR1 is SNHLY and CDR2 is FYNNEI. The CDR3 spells CASRIDREPYNEQFF. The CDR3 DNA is TGTGCCAGCAGGATCGACAGGGAACCCTACAATGAGCAGTTCTTC.

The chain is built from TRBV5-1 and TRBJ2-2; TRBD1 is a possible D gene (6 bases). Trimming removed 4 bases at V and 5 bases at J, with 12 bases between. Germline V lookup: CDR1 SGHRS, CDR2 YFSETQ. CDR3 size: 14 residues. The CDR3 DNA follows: TGCGCCAGCAGCGGGACAAGGGGTACCGGGGAGCTGTTTTTT. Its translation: CASSGTRGTGELFF.

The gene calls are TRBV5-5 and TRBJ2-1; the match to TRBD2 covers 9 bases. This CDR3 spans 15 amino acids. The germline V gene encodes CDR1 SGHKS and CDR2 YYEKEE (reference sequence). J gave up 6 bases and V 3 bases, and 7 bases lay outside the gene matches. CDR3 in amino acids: CASSYLAGVINEQFF. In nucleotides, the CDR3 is TGTGCCAGCAGCTATTTAGCGGGAGTCATCAATGAGCAGTTCTTC.

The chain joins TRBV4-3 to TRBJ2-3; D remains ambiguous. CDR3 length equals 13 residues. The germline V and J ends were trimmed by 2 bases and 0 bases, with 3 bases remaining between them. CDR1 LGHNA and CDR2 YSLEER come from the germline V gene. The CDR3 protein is CASSQPSTDTQYF. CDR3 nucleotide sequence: TGCGCCAGCAGCCAACCTAGCACAGATACGCAGTATTTT.

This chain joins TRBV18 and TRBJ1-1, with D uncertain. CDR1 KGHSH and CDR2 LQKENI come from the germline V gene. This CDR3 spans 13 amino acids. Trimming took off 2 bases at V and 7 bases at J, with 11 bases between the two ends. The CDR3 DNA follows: TGTGCCAGCTCACCAAGTGGGGTGAATGAAGCTTTCTTT. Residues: CASSPSGVNEAFF.

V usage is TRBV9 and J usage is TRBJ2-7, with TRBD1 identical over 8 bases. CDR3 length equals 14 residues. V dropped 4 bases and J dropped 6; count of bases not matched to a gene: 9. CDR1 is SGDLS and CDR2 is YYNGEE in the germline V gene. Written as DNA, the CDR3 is TGTGCCAGCAGCCCACGGACAGGGAATGGCGAGCAGTACTTC. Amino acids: CASSPRTGNGEQYF.

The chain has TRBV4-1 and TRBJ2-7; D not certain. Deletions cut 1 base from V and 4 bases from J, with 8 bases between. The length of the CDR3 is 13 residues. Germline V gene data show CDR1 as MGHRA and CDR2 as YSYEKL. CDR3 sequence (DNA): TGCGCCAGCAGCCAAGGGCTGGGGTACGAGCAGTACTTC. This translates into CASSQGLGYEQYF.

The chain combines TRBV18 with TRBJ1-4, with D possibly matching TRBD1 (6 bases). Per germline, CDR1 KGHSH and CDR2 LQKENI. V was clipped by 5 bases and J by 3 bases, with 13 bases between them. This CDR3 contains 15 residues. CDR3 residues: CASSFQTGANEKLFF. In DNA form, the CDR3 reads TGTGCCAGCTCATTTCAGACAGGTGCTAATGAAAAACTGTTTTTT.

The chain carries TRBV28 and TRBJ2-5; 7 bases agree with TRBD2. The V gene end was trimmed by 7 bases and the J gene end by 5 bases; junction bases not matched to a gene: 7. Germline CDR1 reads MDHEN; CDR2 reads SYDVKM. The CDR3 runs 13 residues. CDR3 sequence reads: CASIQGGRETQYF. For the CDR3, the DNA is TGTGCCAGCATTCAGGGAGGGAGGGAGACCCAGTACTTC.

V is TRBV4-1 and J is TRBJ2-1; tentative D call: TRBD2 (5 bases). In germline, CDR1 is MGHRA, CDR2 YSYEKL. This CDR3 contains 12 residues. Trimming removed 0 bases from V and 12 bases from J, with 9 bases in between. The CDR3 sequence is CASSQEFGGQFF. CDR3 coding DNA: TGCGCCAGCAGCCAAGAATTTGGAGGGCAGTTCTTC.

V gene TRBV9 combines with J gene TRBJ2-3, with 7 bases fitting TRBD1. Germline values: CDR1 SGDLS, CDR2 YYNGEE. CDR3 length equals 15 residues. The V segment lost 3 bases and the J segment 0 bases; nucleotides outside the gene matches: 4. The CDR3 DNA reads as TGTGCCAGCAGCGCGGGACAGCTAAGCACAGATACGCAGTATTTT. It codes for CASSAGQLSTDTQYF.

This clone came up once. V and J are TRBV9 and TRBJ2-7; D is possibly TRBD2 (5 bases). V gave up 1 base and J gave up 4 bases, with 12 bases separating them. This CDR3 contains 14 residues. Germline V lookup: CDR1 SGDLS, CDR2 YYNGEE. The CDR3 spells CASSVTGERYEQYF. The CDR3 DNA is TGTGCCAGCAGCGTAACCGGGGAGCGATACGAGCAGTACTTC.

CDR3 loop: CSVADYLEGYEQYF. The DNA of the CDR3 is TGCAGCGTTGCCGACTACCTCGAGGGGTACGAGCAGTACTTC. This chain joins TRBV29-1 and TRBJ2-7; D tentatively reads TRBD1 or TRBD2 (5 bases each). CDR1 and CDR2 (germline): SQVTM, ANQGSEA. CDR3 length: 14 residues. Between the trimmed V and J ends, which lost 4 bases and 4 bases, there was a span of 17 bases.

The CDR3 DNA sequence: TGTGCCAGCAGCTTATTCCCTAATCCGGGAGTATACGAGCAGTACTTC. This translates into CASSLFPNPGVYEQYF. The chain links TRBV7-2 to TRBJ2-7, with a weak D call TRBD2 (6 bases). This CDR3 spans 16 amino acids. The V end lost 2 bases, the J end lost 4 bases, and 18 bases lay between the germline ends. Germline V gene sequence: CDR1 SGHTA, CDR2 FQGNSA.

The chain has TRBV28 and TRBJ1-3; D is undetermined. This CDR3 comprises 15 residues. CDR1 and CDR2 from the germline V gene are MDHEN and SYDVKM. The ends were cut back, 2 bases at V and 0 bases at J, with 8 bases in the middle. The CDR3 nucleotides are TGTGCCAGCAGTTTAGGCAGATTCTCTGGAAACACCATATATTTT. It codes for CASSLGRFSGNTIYF. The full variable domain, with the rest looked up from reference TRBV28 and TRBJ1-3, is DVKVTQSSRYLVKRTGEKVFLECVQDMDHENMFWYRQDPGLGLRLIYFSYDVKMKEKGDIPEGYSVSREKKERFSLILESASTNQTSMYLCASSLGRFSGNTIYFGEGSWLTVV.

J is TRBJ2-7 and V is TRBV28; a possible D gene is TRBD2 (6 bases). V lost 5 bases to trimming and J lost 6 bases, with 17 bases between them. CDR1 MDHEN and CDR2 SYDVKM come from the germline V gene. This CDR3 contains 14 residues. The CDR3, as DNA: TGTGCCAGCAGTGAACCGGCCGGGACTGTCGAGCAGTACTTC. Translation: CASSEPAGTVEQYF.

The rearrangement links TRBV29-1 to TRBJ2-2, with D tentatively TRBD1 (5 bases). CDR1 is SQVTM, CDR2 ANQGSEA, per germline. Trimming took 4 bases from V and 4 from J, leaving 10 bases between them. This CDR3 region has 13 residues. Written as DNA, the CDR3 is TGCAGCGTTGGACAGAGACTCACCGGGGAGCTGTTTTTT. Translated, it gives CSVGQRLTGELFF.